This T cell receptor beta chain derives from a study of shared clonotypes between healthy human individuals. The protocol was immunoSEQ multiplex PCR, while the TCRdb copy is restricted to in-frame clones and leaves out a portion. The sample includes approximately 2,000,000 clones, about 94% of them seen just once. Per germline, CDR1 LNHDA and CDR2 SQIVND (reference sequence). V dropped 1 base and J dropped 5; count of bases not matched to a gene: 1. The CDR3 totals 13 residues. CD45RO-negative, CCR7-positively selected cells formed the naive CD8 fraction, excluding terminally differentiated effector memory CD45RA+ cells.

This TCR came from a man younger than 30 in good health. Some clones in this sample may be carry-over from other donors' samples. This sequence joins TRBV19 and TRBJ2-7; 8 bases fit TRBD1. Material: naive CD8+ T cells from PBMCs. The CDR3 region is CASSIAGGHEQYF. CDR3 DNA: TGTGCCAGTAGTATAGCAGGGGGCCACGAGCAGTACTTC.